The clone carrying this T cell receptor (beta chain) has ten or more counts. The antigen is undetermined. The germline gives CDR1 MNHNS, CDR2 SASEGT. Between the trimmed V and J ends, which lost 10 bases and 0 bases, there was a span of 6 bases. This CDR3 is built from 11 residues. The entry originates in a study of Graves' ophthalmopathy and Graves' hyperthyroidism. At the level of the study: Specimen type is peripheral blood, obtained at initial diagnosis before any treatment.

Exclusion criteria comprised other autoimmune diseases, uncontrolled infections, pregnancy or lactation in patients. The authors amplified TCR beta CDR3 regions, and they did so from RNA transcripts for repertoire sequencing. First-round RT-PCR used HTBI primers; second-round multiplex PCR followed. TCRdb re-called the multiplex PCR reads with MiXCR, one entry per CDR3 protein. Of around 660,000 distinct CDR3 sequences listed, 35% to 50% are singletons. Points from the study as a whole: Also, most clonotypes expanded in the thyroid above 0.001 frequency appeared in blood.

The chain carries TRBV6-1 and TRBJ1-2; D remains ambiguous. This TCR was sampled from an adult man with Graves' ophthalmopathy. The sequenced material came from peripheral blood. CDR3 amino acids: CAIGSNYGYTF. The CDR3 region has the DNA TGTGCCATCGGTTCTAACTATGGCTACACCTTC.